The text below deals with one T cell receptor beta chain. Its recognized antigen is unknown. Base quality data are lacking; no much larger clone is found one base away. This specimen comes from a study of memory CD4+ T cells and cytomegalovirus serostatus (dated by TCRdb to the late 2010s). Describing the broader study: A total of about 35 healthy Belgian adults, of whom 9 were CMV seropositive and 24 were CMV seronegative, were included in the cohort. To replicate a published TCR-based CMV serostatus classifier, the study sequenced CD4+ memory TCRbeta repertoires from a Belgian cohort whose cytomegalovirus serostatus was known. The paper as a whole reports these results and caveats: Only CD4+CD45RO+ memory cells were sequenced, unlike the original study, which covered naive and memory CD4+ and CD8+ populations. On the Belgian cohort, the classifier built on the original framework reached a median bootstrapped AUC of roughly 0.96, with a 95% CI of 0.76-1.00. Of about 180 previously reported CMV-associated TCRbeta sequences, approximately 70 appeared in the CD4+ memory repertoires, each in one to five individuals. Results were interpreted as suggesting that the CMV-associated TCR signature is largely present in the CD4+ memory repertoire. For CMV serostatus prediction, a median bootstrapped AUC of approximately 0.95 was reached with the original framework, and a median bootstrapped AUC of roughly 0.89 was reached with a US-trained random forest.

The Quick-DNA Microprep Kit was used to extract genomic DNA from the sorted cells. Amplification of TCRbeta DNA was done with the immunoSEQ hsTCRbeta kit, following the protocol from the manufacturer. An Illumina MiSeq instrument was used to sequence the TCRbeta libraries. Per the authors' processing: After out-of-frame sequences were removed, millions of distinct TCRbeta sequences remained, averaging around 67,000 per individual. Each individual was scored by the count of 150 to 200 previously reported CMV-associated TCRbeta sequences and the total productive distinct TCRbeta count. A beta-binomial model was reimplemented in Python, and random forests from scikit-learn, run with default parameters, were trained on data from the US cohort. Classifier performance on the Belgian cohort was reported as the median AUC with percentile confidence intervals calculated over 10,000 bootstrap iterations. The source is immuneACCESS, and TCRdb retained only in-frame sequences with V and J called. Part of the clones is not carried over; for the studies checked, unresolved V genes explain less than half of this, and the remainder is unexplained. V and J calls and clone size are copied from that table; D and trimming were computed from the DNA. This sample gives about 60,000 clones in total; 77% of them show up just once. The biggest ten clones account for 0.88% of the sample.

CDR3 length: 15 amino acids, cysteine to phenylalanine. Just CDR3 DNA is preserved here, 45 bases in frame from base 1. Between the V and J ends, shortened by 0 bases and 8 bases respectively, the junction contains 13 bases. CDR1 MNHEY and CDR2 SMNVEV were looked up in the germline V gene (reference sequence). A FACSAria II was used to sort memory CD4+ T cells, defined as single viable CD3+CD4+CD8-CD45RO+ cells. CMV serostatus was determined using a Roche Elecsys assay that detects serum IgG against CMV pp150, pp28, p38 and p52. After the samples were thawed, total CD4+ T cells were enriched through positive selection using CD4 magnetic microbeads. Samples originated from another study that specifically interrogated the CD4+ T cell memory repertoire. Peripheral blood mononuclear cells were isolated and cryopreserved according to standard operating procedures, and serum was kept at -80 degrees C. The staining relied on CD3-PerCP (BW264/56), CD4-APC (RPA-T4), CD45RO-PE (UCHT1) and CD8-Pacific Orange (3B5) antibodies, and Sytox blue was used to exclude non-viable cells.

The sequenced material came from memory CD4+ T cells from blood. The sequence was collected from an adult in good health and CMV-seronegative. The chain is encoded by TRBV27 joined to TRBJ1-4, and TRBD1 may be the D gene, going by 6 matching bases. The CDR3 region has the sequence CASSLSGGRREKLFF. The DNA reads TGTGCCAGCAGTTTATCAGGGGGGCGTCGGGAAAAACTGTTTTTT.